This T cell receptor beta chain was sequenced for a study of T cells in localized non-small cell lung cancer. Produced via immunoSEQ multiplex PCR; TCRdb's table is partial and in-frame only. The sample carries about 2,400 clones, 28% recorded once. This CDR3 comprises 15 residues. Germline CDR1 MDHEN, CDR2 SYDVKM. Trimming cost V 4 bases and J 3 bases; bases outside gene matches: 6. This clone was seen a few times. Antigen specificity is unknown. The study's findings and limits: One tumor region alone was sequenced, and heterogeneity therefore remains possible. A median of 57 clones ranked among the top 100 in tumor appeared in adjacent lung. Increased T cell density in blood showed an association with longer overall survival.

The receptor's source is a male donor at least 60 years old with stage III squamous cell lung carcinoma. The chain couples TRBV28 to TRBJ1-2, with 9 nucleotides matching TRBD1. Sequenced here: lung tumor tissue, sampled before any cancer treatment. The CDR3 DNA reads TGTGCCAGCAGTTCTACAGGGGGCCGAGACTATGGCTACACCTTC. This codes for CASSSTGGRDYGYTF.